A selection of T cell receptor beta chains follows, all from one sample in a study of shared T cell receptors in the human thymus. Only in-frame clones appear in the TCRdb table, and some are missing; sequencing was by immunoSEQ multiplex PCR. Here the sample spans around 730,000 clones, over 75% being singletons. These data were likewise used in another study, on human thymus T cells.

The sequencing sample was made of thymocytes. These TCRs come from a girl under two years old with a congenital heart defect. The CDR3 runs from the conserved cysteine through the conserved F or W. The order of the fields is clone size, D gene, CDR3 length, J gene, V gene, CDR3 protein, CDR3 DNA. The D gene is left open where the match is weak. A clone size is listed for some rows: how often the clone was seen (once, few, many), or a class if it is expanded.

size: -; D: -; length: 14; J: TRBJ1-6; V: TRBV7-8; CDR3: CASSSSTSGSPLHF; DNA: TGTGCCAGCAGCTCTTCCACTTCTGGTTCACCCCTCCACTTT
size: once; D: -; length: 14; J: TRBJ1-5; V: TRBV6-5; CDR3: CASRGPGRDQPQHF; DNA: TGTGCCAGCAGGGGCCCCGGGAGGGATCAGCCCCAGCATTTT
size: -; D: -; length: 19; J: TRBJ1-4; V: TRBV28; CDR3: CASSLLYGTPPPTNEKLFF; DNA: TGTGCCAGCAGTTTACTTTACGGGACACCACCCCCAACTAATGAAAAACTGTTTTTT
size: -; D: -; length: 16; J: TRBJ1-2; V: TRBV25-1; CDR3: CASSVSADRQTYGYTF; DNA: TGTGCCAGCAGTGTGTCGGCGGACAGACAAACCTATGGCTACACCTTC
size: -; D: -; length: 15; J: TRBJ1-5; V: TRBV2; CDR3: CASSEAVYSNQPQHF; DNA: TGTGCCAGCAGTGAAGCCGTGTATAGCAATCAGCCCCAGCATTTT
size: -; D: -; length: 16; J: TRBJ1-1; V: TRBV7-2; CDR3: CASSLVGQGFWTEAFF; DNA: TGTGCCAGCAGCTTAGTAGGGCAGGGGTTTTGGACTGAAGCTTTCTTT
size: -; D: -; length: 16; J: TRBJ2-1; V: TRBV5-1; CDR3: CASSLPPPDRYNEQFF; DNA: TGCGCCAGCAGCCTACCCCCGCCAGACAGATACAATGAGCAGTTCTTC
size: -; D: TRBD2; length: 15; J: TRBJ2-7; V: TRBV7-7; CDR3: CASSLGTSGVYEQYF; DNA: TGTGCTAGCAGCTTGGGGACTAGCGGGGTCTACGAGCAGTACTTC
size: -; D: TRBD1; length: 17; J: TRBJ1-2; V: TRBV27; CDR3: CASSLTSGQPQRGGYTF; DNA: TGTGCCAGCAGTTTAACCTCGGGACAGCCCCAGAGAGGGGGCTACACCTTC
size: -; D: -; length: 15; J: TRBJ2-7; V: TRBV7-8; CDR3: CASSHRRGARDEQYF; DNA: TGTGCCAGCAGCCATAGACGGGGGGCGCGGGACGAGCAGTACTTC
size: -; D: TRBD2; length: 15; J: TRBJ2-2; V: TRBV5-5; CDR3: CASSLAGGSTGELFF; DNA: TGTGCCAGCAGCCTAGCGGGGGGGTCGACCGGGGAGCTGTTTTTT
size: few; D: TRBD1; length: 15; J: TRBJ2-5; V: TRBV10-3; CDR3: CAIRTGTGAQETQYF; DNA: TGTGCCATAAGAACCGGGACAGGGGCCCAAGAGACCCAGTACTTC
size: -; D: -; length: 17; J: TRBJ1-4; V: TRBV27; CDR3: CASSLVSPWAATEKLFF; DNA: TGTGCCAGCAGTTTGGTGAGCCCCTGGGCTGCAACTGAAAAACTGTTTTTT
size: few; D: -; length: 14; J: TRBJ2-2; V: TRBV5-6; CDR3: CASSWLQNTGELFF; DNA: TGTGCCAGCAGCTGGCTGCAGAACACCGGGGAGCTGTTTTTT
size: -; D: -; length: 13; J: TRBJ1-1; V: TRBV6-5; CDR3: CASSVRRGTEAFF; DNA: TGTGCCAGCAGCGTCAGAAGGGGCACTGAAGCTTTCTTT
size: once; D: -; length: 14; J: TRBJ1-2; V: TRBV19; CDR3: CASSSYGFSYGYAF; DNA: TGTGCCAGTAGTAGTTACGGGTTCAGCTATGGCTACGCCTTC
size: -; D: -; length: 14; J: TRBJ2-7; V: TRBV7-8; CDR3: CASSLVRTAYEQYF; DNA: TGTGCCAGCAGCTTAGTCCGAACGGCCTACGAGCAGTACTTC
size: -; D: -; length: 15; J: TRBJ2-1; V: TRBV5-6; CDR3: CASRLRDPLYNEQFF; DNA: TGTGCCAGCAGGCTGCGGGACCCTTTATACAATGAGCAGTTCTTC
size: -; D: TRBD2; length: 14; J: TRBJ2-3; V: TRBV10-3; CDR3: CAISGRGGTDTQYF; DNA: TGTGCCATCAGTGGTCGGGGGGGCACAGATACGCAGTATTTT
size: few; D: TRBD1; length: 17; J: TRBJ1-1; V: TRBV5-1; CDR3: CASSCTTTGTVNTEAFF; DNA: TGCGCCAGCAGCTGCACAACCACAGGGACAGTGAACACTGAAGCTTTCTTT
size: -; D: -; length: 14; J: TRBJ1-1; V: TRBV6-6; CDR3: CASSYGGGDTEAFF; DNA: TGTGCCAGCAGTTACGGTGGCGGGGACACTGAAGCTTTCTTT
size: -; D: -; length: 13; J: TRBJ1-6; V: TRBV5-6; CDR3: CASSSRWGSPLHF; DNA: TGTGCCAGCAGCTCTCGGTGGGGCTCACCCCTCCACTTT
size: -; D: TRBD1; length: 15; J: TRBJ1-1; V: TRBV5-1; CDR3: CASSSDRAAGGEAFF; DNA: TGCGCCAGCAGCTCCGACAGGGCCGCGGGGGGTGAAGCTTTCTTT